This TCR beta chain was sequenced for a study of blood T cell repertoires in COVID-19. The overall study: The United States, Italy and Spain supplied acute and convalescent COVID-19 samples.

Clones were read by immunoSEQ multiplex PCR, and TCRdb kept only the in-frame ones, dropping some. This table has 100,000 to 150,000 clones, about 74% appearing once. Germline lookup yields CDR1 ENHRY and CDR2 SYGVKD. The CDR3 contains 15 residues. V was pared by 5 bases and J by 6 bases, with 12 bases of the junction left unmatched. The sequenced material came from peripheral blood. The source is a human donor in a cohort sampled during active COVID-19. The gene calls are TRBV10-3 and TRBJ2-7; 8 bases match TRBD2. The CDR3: CAISFAPGRGGEQYF. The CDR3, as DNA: TGTGCCATCAGTTTTGCCCCCGGGAGGGGGGGCGAGCAGTACTTC.